What follows is one T cell receptor (beta chain) and its context. The antigen is undetermined. The gene symbols are mouse symbols. The CDR3 end is not reached by the read, which stops 1 residue before it; the germline J gene fills it in. Noted time point: mouse harvest day 7 after allogeneic transplant. Tail vein injection delivered 10^7 T-cell-depleted bone marrow cells and 10^6 splenic CD5+ T cells. Tissues came from B6→BALB/c major-mismatch GVHD mice at day 7 or 14. The table came from immunoSEQ multiplex PCR; TCRdb's copy has only in-frame clones and leaves some out. This sample has 5,500 to 7,500 clones, with over 40% found just once. These data are taken from a study of tissue T cells after allogeneic stem cell transplantation. This CDR3 is built from 13 residues. Germline V gives CDR1 SGHSA, CDR2 FRNQAP. The junction had 6 bases not matched to a gene; V was cut back by 5 bases and J by 9 bases.

Study-level results: Only a limited share of tissue TCRs appeared in blood or spleen.

This rearrangement joins TRBV16 to TRBJ2-4, with 9 bases lining up with TRBD2. The material sequenced was lymph node tissue. This sequence originates from a female BALB/c mouse given C57BL/6 T cells with graft-versus-host disease after an allogeneic hematopoietic cell transplant. CDR3 DNA (partial): TGTGCAAGCAGCCAGACTGGGGGTGCAACCTTGTAC. It is translated as CASSQTGGATLY. The complete CDR3 sequence is CASSQTGGATLYF.